The next 31 T cell receptor beta chains were all read from a single sample in a study of shared clonotypes between healthy human individuals. Data came from immunoSEQ multiplex PCR; TCRdb stores just in-frame clones and leaves some out. The table has over a million clones, 95% to 97% seen once. The sample comprised naive CD4+ T cells sorted from blood. Regarding subset: CD45RA+ positively selected. The receptors come from a young man in good health.

This chain joins TRBV28 and TRBJ2-5; unclear D gene. This CDR3 has 15 residues. V was clipped by 3 bases and J by 5 bases, with 16 bases between them. The germline V gene encodes CDR1 MDHEN and CDR2 SYDVKM. CDR3 coding DNA: TGTGCCAGCAGTTTGGTCCCTAACATCCCCGAGACCCAGTACTTC. This encodes CASSLVPNIPETQYF.

The V gene is TRBV4-1, the J gene TRBJ2-6; possible D gene TRBD2, 5 bases. Germline CDR1 MGHRA, CDR2 YSYEKL. The germline V and J ends were trimmed by 1 base and 0 bases, with 10 bases remaining between them. The CDR3 contains 17 residues. CDR3 nucleotide sequence: TGCGCCAGCAGCCAAGTTTCACGGGGCTCTGGGGCCAACGTCCTGACTTTC. Translating it yields CASSQVSRGSGANVLTF.

The V and J genes are TRBV25-1 and TRBJ2-1; D gene unclear. CDR1 MGHDK and CDR2 SYGVNS come from the germline V gene. The CDR3 runs to 12 residues. V dropped 1 base and J dropped 6 bases, with 4 bases sitting between them. Here the CDR3 reads CASSEWTNEQFF. CDR3 nucleotide sequence: TGTGCCAGCAGTGAATGGACCAATGAGCAGTTCTTC.

The chain has TRBV11-2 and TRBJ2-5, with D possibly TRBD2 on 5 matching bases. Trimming cost V 5 bases and J 5 bases, with 21 bases left between them. CDR3 length: 16 residues. In germline, CDR1 is SGHAT, CDR2 FQNNGV. For the CDR3, the DNA is TGTGCCAGCAGCGACCTCCGTACGGGGTTGGTCGAGACCCAGTACTTC. It translates to CASSDLRTGLVETQYF.

The chain employs TRBV14 and TRBJ2-1; 7 bases fit TRBD2. Looked up from germline, CDR1 is SGHDN and CDR2 is FVKESK. The length of the CDR3 is 14 residues. The V gene end was trimmed by 4 bases and the J gene end by 5 bases; junction bases not matched to a gene: 5. The CDR3 region is CASSRKAGNNEQFF. The CDR3 bases are TGTGCCAGCAGCCGCAAAGCGGGAAACAATGAGCAGTTCTTC.

Concerning this clone itself: The same CDR3 can be traced to other DNA sequences in this sample. This rearrangement joins TRBV14 to TRBJ1-1; D gene ambiguous. The CDR3 has 13 residues. The germline V and J ends were trimmed by 0 bases and 1 base, with 3 bases remaining between them. Germline values: CDR1 SGHDN, CDR2 FVKESK. The CDR3 spells CASSQDRNTEAFF. CDR3 nucleotide sequence: TGTGCCAGCAGCCAAGACAGGAACACTGAAGCTTTCTTT.

This rearrangement joins TRBV28 to TRBJ2-7; 8 bases align to TRBD1. V lost 5 bases and J lost 1; bases outside the gene matches: 13. The CDR3 loop spans 17 amino acids. Germline CDR1 is MDHEN and CDR2 is SYDVKM. The chain's CDR3 is CASSEQGALAKSYEQYF. For the CDR3, the DNA is TGTGCCAGCAGTGAGCAGGGGGCGCTTGCGAAATCCTACGAGCAGTACTTC.

The CDR3 protein is CASSRSAQETQYF. As DNA, the CDR3 is TGTGCCAGCAGCCGGTCCGCTCAAGAGACCCAGTACTTC. V and J are TRBV5-8 and TRBJ2-5; D is ambiguous. Germline V gene sequence: CDR1 SGHTS, CDR2 YDEGEE. The CDR3 spans 13 residues. V was shortened by 4 bases and J by 2 bases, with 9 bases between the two germline ends.

This chain links TRBV10-3 with TRBJ1-2, with unresolved D. The CDR3 is 13 residues long. V was pared by 7 bases and J by 4 bases, with 13 bases between. The germline V gene encodes CDR1 ENHRY and CDR2 SYGVKD. The CDR3 DNA reads as TGTGCCATCACCCCAGACGGGAGCTATGGCTACACCTTC. This codes for CAITPDGSYGYTF.

Concerning this clone itself: Other DNA sequences in the same sample also yield this CDR3. The genes are TRBV5-1 and TRBJ1-4; 8 bases match TRBD1. CDR3 length equals 14 residues. The V gene end was trimmed by 4 bases and the J gene end by 4 bases; junction bases not matched to a gene: 3. Germline lookup yields CDR1 SGHRS and CDR2 YFSETQ. DNA for the CDR3: TGCGCCAGCAGCCCCGGACAGGGTAATGAAAAACTGTTTTTT. Its translation is CASSPGQGNEKLFF.

The chain combines TRBV19 with TRBJ2-2, with TRBD2 as a possible D gene (5 bases). Germline V gene data show CDR1 as LNHDA and CDR2 as SQIVND (reference sequence). The germline V and J ends were trimmed by 5 bases and 7 bases, with 14 bases remaining between them. CDR3 size: 14 residues. The chain's CDR3 is CASSPHTGSGELFF. CDR3 sequence (DNA): TGTGCCAGTAGTCCTCATACTGGGAGCGGGGAGCTGTTTTTT.

This clone was recorded once. The chain combines TRBV7-9 with TRBJ1-1, with a weak D call TRBD1 (6 bases). The length of the CDR3 is 14 residues. CDR1 is SEHNR and CDR2 is FQNEAQ in the germline V gene (reference sequence). V dropped 7 bases and J dropped 4 bases, with 16 bases sitting between them. The CDR3 reads CASTTVQGSTEAFF. The CDR3, as DNA: TGTGCCAGCACCACCGTACAGGGTAGCACTGAAGCTTTCTTT.

This chain joins TRBV28 and TRBJ1-2, with a weak D call TRBD1 (6 bases). Per the germline V gene, CDR1 is MDHEN and CDR2 is SYDVKM. Trimming pared 4 bases from V and 8 bases from J, leaving 14 bases between. The CDR3 has 13 residues. Here the CDR3 reads CASSSEYRGGYTF. The CDR3 coding sequence is TGTGCCAGCAGTTCCGAGTATAGGGGGGGCTACACCTTC.

V gene TRBV25-1 combines with J gene TRBJ2-5; a possible D gene is TRBD1 (5 bases). This CDR3 spans 14 amino acids. Germline loops: CDR1 MGHDK, CDR2 SYGVNS. V was cut by 1 base and J by 5 bases, with 11 bases left in between. The CDR3 loop is CASSEFRVGETQYF. DNA of the CDR3: TGTGCCAGCAGTGAATTCAGGGTGGGGGAGACCCAGTACTTC.

J is TRBJ1-2 and V is TRBV5-5, with D maybe TRBD1 (5 bases). V was trimmed by 6 bases and J by 0 bases, leaving 15 bases between them. CDR1 SGHKS and CDR2 YYEKEE come from the germline V gene (reference sequence). This CDR3 has 15 residues. CDR3 nucleotides: TGTGCCAGCACCCAACGGGGGGTAGCTAACTATGGCTACACCTTC. This codes for CASTQRGVANYGYTF. Full variable domain (rest looked up from reference TRBV5-5 and TRBJ1-2): DAGVTQSPTHLIKTRGQQVTLRCSPISGHKSVSWYQQVLGQGPQFIFQYYEKEERGRGNFPDRFSARQFPNYSSELNVNALLLGDSALYLCASTQRGVANYGYTFGSGTRLTVV.

The chain is built from TRBV6-6 and TRBJ2-7, with TRBD2 matching 7 bases. The CDR3 consists of 14 residues. Germline lookup yields CDR1 MNHNY and CDR2 SVGAGI (reference sequence). Unmatched junction bases numbered 5, after V lost 2 bases and J lost 4 bases. The CDR3 region is CASSYGPSGYEQYF. CDR3 nucleotides: TGTGCCAGCAGTTACGGTCCTAGCGGATACGAGCAGTACTTC.

The V and J genes are TRBV29-1 and TRBJ2-1; D remains unclear. V was pared by 7 bases and J by 5 bases, with 21 bases between. CDR1 and CDR2 (germline): SQVTM, ANQGSEA. This CDR3 comprises 15 residues. The CDR3 bases are TGCAGCGGGAAGGCCGGGTCTGCATCGGACAATGAGCAGTTCTTC. This gives the protein CSGKAGSASDNEQFF.

This clone was counted between two and nine times. V gene TRBV2 combines with J gene TRBJ2-3, with no clear D. The germline V gene encodes CDR1 SNHLY and CDR2 FYNNEI. The CDR3 extends over 12 amino acids. V was cut by 8 bases and J by 1 base, with 7 bases left in between. The CDR3 reads CASGIRTDTQYF. In DNA form, the CDR3 reads TGTGCCAGCGGGATACGCACAGATACGCAGTATTTT.

Points on this clone: Within the sample, other DNA sequences also encode this same CDR3. The chain couples TRBV5-1 to TRBJ2-1; 7 nucleotides align to TRBD1. The length of the CDR3 is 16 residues. CDR1 SGHRS and CDR2 YFSETQ come from the germline V gene. After removal of 0 bases from V and 4 bases from J, the junction contained 7 bases not matched to a gene. Written as DNA, the CDR3 is TGCGCCAGCAGCTTGGGGACAGGCTCACCTTACAATGAGCAGTTCTTC. This encodes CASSLGTGSPYNEQFF.

CDR3 DNA: TGCGCCAGCAGCTTGAATGGTGATTGGTCTCAGCCCCAGCATTTT. It yields the protein CASSLNGDWSQPQHF. The chain has TRBV5-1 and TRBJ1-5; D gene unclear. CDR3 length: 15 residues. Per the germline V gene, CDR1 is SGHRS and CDR2 is YFSETQ. V was clipped by 1 base and J by 6 bases, with 14 bases between them. Looking up the rest from reference TRBV5-1 and TRBJ1-5 gives the full variable domain: KAGVTQTPRYLIKTRGQQVTLSCSPISGHRSVSWYQQTPGQGLQFLFEYFSETQRNKGNFPGRFSGRQFSNSRSEMNVSTLELGDSALYLCASSLNGDWSQPQHFGDGTRLSIL.

The rearrangement joins TRBV10-3 to TRBJ1-5, with D tentatively TRBD1 (5 bases). The germline V gene encodes CDR1 ENHRY and CDR2 SYGVKD. The CDR3 sequence is 17 residues long. Trimming removed 7 bases from V and 5 bases from J, with 24 bases in between. CDR3 coding DNA: TGTGCCATCATAGGCCCTCCGGGGGACGCTATGTATCAGCCCCAGCATTTT. Its translation is CAIIGPPGDAMYQPQHF.

The genes are TRBV11-2 and TRBJ2-1, with TRBD2 matching 11 bases. In germline, CDR1 is SGHAT, CDR2 FQNNGV. The CDR3 has 18 residues. V lost 2 bases and J lost 5; bases outside the gene matches: 11. The CDR3 spells CASSLRGVSGRADNEQFF. The CDR3 DNA follows: TGTGCCAGCAGCTTACGGGGAGTTAGCGGGAGGGCCGACAATGAGCAGTTCTTC. The full variable domain, its missing parts supplied by reference TRBV11-2 and TRBJ2-1, is EAGVAQSPRYKIIEKRQSVAFWCNPISGHATLYWYQQILGQGPKLLIQFQNNGVVDDSQLPKDRFSAERLKGVDSTLKIQPAKLEDSAVYLCASSLRGVSGRADNEQFFGPGTRLTVL.

The chain recombines TRBV11-2 with TRBJ2-1, with D maybe TRBD2 (5 bases). V was shortened by 3 bases and J by 6 bases, with 12 bases between the two germline ends. The germline gives CDR1 SGHAT, CDR2 FQNNGV. The length of the CDR3 is 14 residues. The CDR3 DNA reads TGTGCCAGCAGCTTCTCCGGGATAGGCAATGAGCAGTTCTTC. Protein sequence: CASSFSGIGNEQFF.

With respect to this clone: The identical CDR3 is also encoded by other nucleotide sequences in the sample. CDR3 protein: CASSFTSGSYNEQFF. In DNA form, the CDR3 reads TGTGCCAGCAGCTTCACTAGCGGGTCCTACAATGAGCAGTTCTTC. The genes are TRBV7-2 and TRBJ2-1, with 9 nucleotides matching TRBD2. This CDR3 region has 15 residues. Germline V gene sequence: CDR1 SGHTA, CDR2 FQGNSA. J lost 1 base, V lost 3 bases, and 1 base had no gene match.

This chain links TRBV9 with TRBJ2-2, with 8 positions matching TRBD2. Trimming cost V 4 bases and J 3 bases; bases outside gene matches: 11. The CDR3 totals 17 residues. Germline assignment: CDR1 SGDLS and CDR2 YYNGEE. CDR3 amino acids: CASSPRGTSGYTGELFF. CDR3 nucleotide sequence: TGTGCCAGCAGCCCAAGAGGAACTAGCGGTTACACCGGGGAGCTGTTTTTT.

V and J are TRBV5-6 and TRBJ1-1; unclear D gene. CDR1 is SGHDT, CDR2 YYEEEE, per germline. The CDR3 sequence is 11 residues long. The ends were cut back, 4 bases at V and 1 base at J, with 2 bases in the middle. The CDR3 region has the DNA TGTGCCAGCAGCCGGAACACTGAAGCTTTCTTT. It is translated as CASSRNTEAFF.

This chain links TRBV30 with TRBJ1-5; D unclear. The CDR3 is made up of 13 amino acids. From germline, CDR1 is GTSNPN and CDR2 SVGIG (reference sequence). Trimming removed 1 base at V and 2 bases at J, with 6 bases between. The CDR3 sequence is CAWSEVGNQPQHF. DNA for the CDR3: TGTGCCTGGAGTGAGGTGGGCAATCAGCCCCAGCATTTT.

The chain couples TRBV4-3 to TRBJ2-3; D is perhaps TRBD1 (9 bases). This CDR3 is built from 17 residues. Deletions cut 3 bases from V and 4 bases from J, with 20 bases between. Looked up from germline, CDR1 is LGHNA and CDR2 is YSLEER. CDR3 bases: TGCGCCAGCAGCCAGATAGCGGGGACAGGGAGAGCAGATACGCAGTATTTT. This codes for CASSQIAGTGRADTQYF.

This clone has just one count. Other DNA sequences from this sample encode an identical CDR3 as well. J is TRBJ2-3 and V is TRBV13; the match to TRBD2 covers 8 bases. CDR3 size: 16 residues. V lost 3 bases and J lost 5; bases outside the gene matches: 10. Germline-derived CDR1 and CDR2 are PRHDT and FYEKMQ (reference sequence). The CDR3 nucleotides are TGTGCCAGCAGCTTGGGGCGGGGGGCGACAGGAGATACGCAGTATTTT. Residues: CASSLGRGATGDTQYF.

This clone was seen only once. The chain combines TRBV10-3 with TRBJ1-2; D might be TRBD1 (5 bases). Trimming took 4 bases from V and 3 from J, leaving 9 bases between them. There are 13 residues in the CDR3. The V gene's germline CDR1 is ENHRY and CDR2 SYGVKD. The CDR3 DNA reads TGTGCCATCAGTGCGCAGGGCGACTATGGCTACACCTTC. Its translation is CAISAQGDYGYTF.

The chain recombines TRBV18 with TRBJ2-7; D may be TRBD1 (5 bases). The CDR3 covers 16 residues. In germline, CDR1 is KGHSH, CDR2 LQKENI. The V end was cut by 1 base, the J end by 4 bases, with 17 bases between. The CDR3 sequence is CASSPRMAAGRYEQYF. DNA of the CDR3: TGTGCCAGCTCACCACGGATGGCGGCAGGGCGGTACGAGCAGTACTTC.